These 27 T cell receptor beta chains came from one sample sequenced in a study of beta chain features in type 1 diabetes. Expressed TCRB transcripts were sequenced, since all the RNA that had been isolated was reverse transcribed. The table came from immunoSEQ multiplex PCR; TCRdb's copy has only in-frame clones and leaves some out. The table includes approximately 330,000 clones, approximately 11% detected once. Sequencing was done on a sample of naive CD4+ T cells from blood. The receptor set was obtained from a woman younger than 45 in good health.

This clone was seen a few times. This likely comes from a read error, as the CDR3 has no conserved phenylalanine or tryptophan at its end. The DNA is omitted, as the CDR3 cannot be located on it reliably, and the CDR3 follows TCRdb's listing. The V call is TRBV29-1, the J call TRBJ1-1; the tabulated D call, TRBD1, remains unverified against the DNA. The CDR3 length is 10 residues, termini included. Per the germline V gene, CDR1 is SQVTM and CDR2 is ANQGSEA. This chain's CDR3 is CSVDGRGGQV.

The rearrangement links TRBV2 to TRBJ2-7; 8 bases align to TRBD2. V was clipped by 10 bases and J by 6 bases; unmatched bases: 14. CDR3 length: 14 amino acids. The germline V gene has CDR1 SNHLY and CDR2 FYNNEI. DNA for the CDR3: TGTGCCACCCAAGACAGCCGGACTAGCTTCGAGCAGTACTTC. Translated: CATQDSRTSFEQYF.

This clone showed up just a few times. This rearrangement joins TRBV6-5 to TRBJ2-5; 8 bases line up with TRBD2. V gave up 5 bases and J gave up 5 bases; unmatched junction bases: 7. Germline-derived CDR1 and CDR2 are MNHEY and SVGAGI. CDR3 length: 14 residues. CDR3 DNA sequence: TGTGCCAGCAGTAGTAGCGGGACCCAGGAGACCCAGTACTTC. Protein: CASSSSGTQETQYF.

In its sample, this clone was seen a few times. The sample has other DNA sequences that encode this CDR3 too. As DNA, the CDR3 is TGTGCCAGCAGTTCGGGGGGCACGGACTATGGCTACACCTTC. Translation: CASSSGGTDYGYTF. The chain combines TRBV28 with TRBJ1-2; D might be TRBD1 (6 bases). Trimming took off 4 bases at V and 3 bases at J, with 12 bases between the two ends. Germline V gene sequence: CDR1 MDHEN, CDR2 SYDVKM. The CDR3 has 14 residues.

Only one count was recorded for this clone. The sample carries other DNA sequences with the same CDR3. This chain links TRBV30 with TRBJ1-4; no definite D call. CDR1 and CDR2 (germline): GTSNPN, SVGIG (reference sequence). V was shortened by 1 base and J by 8 bases, with 8 bases between the two germline ends. The CDR3 loop spans 12 amino acids. CDR3 DNA sequence: TGTGCCTGGAGTGCCCCCGGGGAAAAACTGTTTTTT. Residues: CAWSAPGEKLFF.

The chain joins TRBV4-3 to TRBJ2-3; 9 bases match TRBD2. Germline CDR1 LGHNA, CDR2 YSLEER. The junction had 5 bases not matched to a gene; V was cut back by 0 bases and J by 4 bases. CDR3 length: 16 residues. CDR3 nucleotide sequence: TGCGCCAGCAGCCAAGAGCTAGCGGGGATCTCAGATACGCAGTATTTT. Protein: CASSQELAGISDTQYF.

This clone came up a few times. The chain combines TRBV30 with TRBJ2-1, with a possible D match to TRBD1 (5 bases). CDR3 size: 12 residues. V lost 8 bases and J 7 bases, leaving 15 bases between the germline ends. Germline V CDR1 and CDR2: GTSNPN, SVGIG (reference sequence). CDR3 DNA sequence: TGTGCCCGGACGGCAGGGTCGAATGAGCAGTTCTTC. Encoded protein: CARTAGSNEQFF. Supplemented by reference TRBV30 and TRBJ2-1, the full variable domain reads SQTIHQWPATLVQPVGSPLSLECTVEGTSNPNLYWYRQAAGRGLQLLFYSVGIGQISSEVPQNLSASRPQDRQFILSSKKLLLSDSGFYLCARTAGSNEQFFGPGTRLTVL.

The chain has TRBV10-3 and TRBJ2-7, with a possible D match to TRBD2 (5 bases). Germline-derived CDR1 and CDR2 are ENHRY and SYGVKD. This CDR3 spans 13 amino acids. V lost 3 bases and J lost 1, with 7 bases in between. This CDR3 reads CAISEEGSYEQYF. Here the CDR3 DNA reads TGTGCCATCAGTGAAGAGGGTTCCTACGAGCAGTACTTC.

This clone was detected only a few times. V gene TRBV15 combines with J gene TRBJ2-5; 10 bases are shared with TRBD2. The V and J ends lost 3 bases and 2 bases, in that order; junction bases with no gene match: 3. This CDR3 has 15 amino acids. Germline V gives CDR1 LNHNV, CDR2 YYDKDF (reference sequence). CDR3 loop: CATSRRTSGQETQYF. CDR3 coding DNA: TGTGCCACCAGCAGGAGGACTAGCGGACAAGAGACCCAGTACTTC.

This chain joins TRBV19 and TRBJ1-2; no reliable D call. Germline V gene sequence: CDR1 LNHDA, CDR2 SQIVND (reference sequence). V lost 5 bases and J 4 bases, leaving 17 bases between the germline ends. The CDR3 covers 15 residues. This CDR3 reads CASSQGSGAGYGYTF. CDR3 DNA sequence: TGTGCCAGTAGTCAAGGGAGTGGCGCGGGCTATGGCTACACCTTC.

The chain couples TRBV7-9 to TRBJ2-3, with a possible D match to TRBD1 (5 bases). CDR1 and CDR2 (germline): SEHNR, FQNEAQ (reference sequence). The CDR3 runs 15 residues. Trimming stripped 3 bases from V and 0 bases from J, with 10 bases between. CDR3 sequence: CASSFWTTSTDTQYF. In DNA, the CDR3 is TGTGCCAGCAGCTTTTGGACAACTAGCACAGATACGCAGTATTTT.

This rearrangement joins TRBV7-6 to TRBJ2-7, with 10 bases that match TRBD2. The germline CDR1 and CDR2 sequences are SGHVS and FNYEAQ. V lost 5 bases to trimming and J lost 4 bases; unmatched junction nucleotides: 8. CDR3 length equals 15 residues. CDR3 region: CASSVSTSGTYEQYF. CDR3 sequence (DNA): TGTGCCAGCAGCGTCAGTACTAGCGGGACTTACGAGCAGTACTTC.

This clone was recorded a few times. CDR3: CASSVEIRGPANVLTF. The CDR3 coding sequence is TGTGCCAGCAGCGTAGAGATCAGGGGGCCTGCCAACGTCCTGACTTTC. V gene TRBV9 combines with J gene TRBJ2-6, with 8 nucleotides matching TRBD1. There are 16 residues in the CDR3. Looked up from germline, CDR1 is SGDLS and CDR2 is YYNGEE. Trimming at V came to 0 bases and at J to 7 bases, leaving 6 bases not matched to a gene.

J is TRBJ2-1 and V is TRBV28; the D gene is possibly TRBD2 (6 bases). The germline V gene encodes CDR1 MDHEN and CDR2 SYDVKM. The ends were cut back, 7 bases at V and 4 bases at J, with 11 bases in the middle. There are 13 residues in the CDR3. The CDR3: CASTGGVYNEQFF. The CDR3 nucleotides read TGTGCCAGCACCGGAGGGGTATACAATGAGCAGTTCTTC.

This rearrangement joins TRBV18 to TRBJ2-3, with TRBD2 as a possible D gene (6 bases). With 3 bases removed from V and 0 bases from J, the gap between germline ends came to 10 bases. Germline CDR1 and CDR2: KGHSH and LQKENI. The CDR3 sequence is 15 residues long. The CDR3 nucleotides read TGTGCCAGCTCACCGCGGGGAACTAGCACAGATACGCAGTATTTT. It specifies CASSPRGTSTDTQYF.

This clone appeared once. The junction shows a germline mismatch at one end, possibly a read error. V usage is TRBV6-5 and J usage is TRBJ1-1; no clear D gene. Germline CDR1 and CDR2: MNHEY and SVGAGI. This CDR3 spans 13 amino acids. CDR3 sequence: CASSYSYGALHRF. The CDR3 DNA follows: TGTGCCAGCAGTTACTCTTATGGAGCCCTGCACCGTTTT.

The chain carries TRBV13 and TRBJ2-1, with 10 nucleotides matching TRBD2. CDR1 and CDR2 from the germline V gene are PRHDT and FYEKMQ (reference sequence). V dropped 2 bases and J dropped 5; count of bases not matched to a gene: 3. The CDR3 contains 15 residues. The CDR3 DNA is TGTGCCAGCAGCTTACTCGGGACTAGCGACAATGAGCAGTTCTTC. Translated: CASSLLGTSDNEQFF.

V is TRBV5-5 and J is TRBJ2-2; 8 bases agree with TRBD1. This CDR3 region has 13 residues. The ends lost 4 bases at V and 8 bases at J; junction bases unmatched: 4. Germline V gives CDR1 SGHKS, CDR2 YYEKEE (reference sequence). DNA for the CDR3: TGTGCCAGCAGCGACAGGGGTGTTGGGGAGCTGTTTTTT. Translating gives CASSDRGVGELFF.

This clone occurred a few times. This rearrangement joins TRBV29-1 to TRBJ2-5; D might be TRBD2 (5 bases). Germline V CDR1 and CDR2: SQVTM, ANQGSEA. This CDR3 comprises 12 residues. V was cut by 6 bases and J by 5 bases, with 13 bases left in between. The CDR3 reads CSVSGTEETQYF. For the CDR3, the DNA is TGCAGCGTGAGCGGTACGGAGGAGACCCAGTACTTC.

This clone turned up a few times. The CDR3 DNA reads TGTGCCAGCAGCCCAAGCGGGACGGGCACAGATACGCAGTATTTT. It encodes CASSPSGTGTDTQYF. The chain is built from TRBV7-3 and TRBJ2-3; TRBD2 agrees at 7 bases. The V and J ends lost 5 bases and 1 base, in that order; junction bases with no gene match: 6. The germline CDR1 and CDR2 sequences are SGHTA and FQGTGA. The CDR3 length is 15 residues.

This clone has more than one count but fewer than ten. The rearrangement links TRBV6-1 to TRBJ2-3; 13 nucleotides match TRBD2. Germline V lookup: CDR1 MNHNS, CDR2 SASEGT. V lost 7 bases and J lost 5; bases outside the gene matches: 6. CDR3 length: 15 amino acids. For the CDR3, the DNA is TGTGCCAGCATAACTAGCGGGAGGGCCCAAGATACGCAGTATTTT. Residues: CASITSGRAQDTQYF.

This clone showed up just a few times. This chain links TRBV28 with TRBJ2-7; D not resolved. This CDR3 has 11 amino acids. Germline lookup yields CDR1 MDHEN and CDR2 SYDVKM. V dropped 6 bases and J dropped 4 bases, with 7 bases sitting between them. As DNA, the CDR3 is TGTGCCAGCAGCGCTATGTACGAGCAGTACTTC. Its protein is CASSAMYEQYF.

The chain combines TRBV6-1 with TRBJ2-2, with 7 bases fitting TRBD1. Germline V CDR1 and CDR2: MNHNS, SASEGT. The CDR3 runs to 17 residues. The junction had 12 bases not matched to a gene; V was cut back by 4 bases and J by 4 bases. The CDR3 is CASSVSQGFVGTGELFF. The CDR3 nucleotides are TGTGCCAGCAGTGTATCACAGGGGTTCGTAGGCACCGGGGAGCTGTTTTTT.

In nucleotides, the CDR3 is TGTGCCAGCAGGGCAGGGGCCTACAATGAGCAGTTCTTC. Amino acids: CASRAGAYNEQFF. The J gene is TRBJ2-1, the V gene TRBV28; D perhaps matches TRBD1 (6 bases). The CDR3 is 13 residues long. The V end was cut by 6 bases, the J end by 2 bases, with 8 bases between. The germline CDR1 and CDR2 sequences are MDHEN and SYDVKM.

CDR3 nucleotides: TGTGCCAGCAAGGGGACAGGGGCACACACTGAAGCTTTCTTT. This encodes CASKGTGAHTEAFF. V is TRBV2 and J is TRBJ1-1; 10 nucleotides agree with TRBD1. The CDR3 covers 14 residues. V shed 7 bases and J 3 bases; nucleotides not matched to a gene: 5. In germline, CDR1 is SNHLY, CDR2 FYNNEI.

The rearrangement links TRBV5-1 to TRBJ2-1; TRBD2 matches 9 bases. Germline V gives CDR1 SGHRS, CDR2 YFSETQ. The CDR3 runs to 15 residues. V dropped 4 bases and J dropped 8; count of bases not matched to a gene: 10. The CDR3 DNA is TGCGCCAGCAGCCAAATAGCGGGAGCCAAGTATGAGCAGTTCTTC. Its protein product is CASSQIAGAKYEQFF. Based on the CDR3 plus reference TRBV5-1 and TRBJ2-1, the full variable domain is KAGVTQTPRYLIKTRGQQVTLSCSPISGHRSVSWYQQTPGQGLQFLFEYFSETQRNKGNFPGRFSGRQFSNSRSEMNVSTLELGDSALYLCASSQIAGAKYEQFFGPGTRLTVL.

This clone was recorded a few times. Distinct nucleotide sequences in the sample also encode this CDR3. The V gene is TRBV6-5, the J gene TRBJ1-1; no definite D call. The CDR3 contains 13 residues. Germline CDR1 is MNHEY and CDR2 is SVGAGI. Trimming shortened V by 2 bases and J by 2 bases, and 6 bases separated the two germline ends. The CDR3 DNA is TGTGCCAGCAGTTACAGGAGAAACACTGAAGCTTTCTTT. Translation: CASSYRRNTEAFF.